The present T cell receptor (beta chain) was sequenced within a study of blood T cell repertoires in COVID-19. As for the study in general: Sites in the United States, Italy and Spain provided acute and convalescent COVID-19 samples. T cells, B-cell-depleted T cells, or PBMCs supplied cDNA or gDNA.

Under the authors' procedure: It was from reference gene primer amplification that nucleated cell counts were estimated. Data came from immunoSEQ multiplex PCR; TCRdb stores just in-frame clones and leaves some out. V and J calls plus clone size are reproduced from that table; the DNA served to infer D and trimming. The sample has approximately 230,000 clones; around 80% are singletons. Germline CDR1 KGHSH, CDR2 LQKENI. The CDR3 has 13 residues. V shed 1 base and J shed 7 bases, with 11 bases lying between them. The chain couples TRBV18 to TRBJ2-7; possibly TRBD1 for D (6 bases). The specimen was peripheral blood. This TCR came from a man at least 80 years old with acute or convalescent COVID-19. The CDR3 nucleotides read TGTGCCAGCTCACCACTTGCAGGGGTAGAGCAGTACTTC. This sequence encodes CASSPLAGVEQYF.